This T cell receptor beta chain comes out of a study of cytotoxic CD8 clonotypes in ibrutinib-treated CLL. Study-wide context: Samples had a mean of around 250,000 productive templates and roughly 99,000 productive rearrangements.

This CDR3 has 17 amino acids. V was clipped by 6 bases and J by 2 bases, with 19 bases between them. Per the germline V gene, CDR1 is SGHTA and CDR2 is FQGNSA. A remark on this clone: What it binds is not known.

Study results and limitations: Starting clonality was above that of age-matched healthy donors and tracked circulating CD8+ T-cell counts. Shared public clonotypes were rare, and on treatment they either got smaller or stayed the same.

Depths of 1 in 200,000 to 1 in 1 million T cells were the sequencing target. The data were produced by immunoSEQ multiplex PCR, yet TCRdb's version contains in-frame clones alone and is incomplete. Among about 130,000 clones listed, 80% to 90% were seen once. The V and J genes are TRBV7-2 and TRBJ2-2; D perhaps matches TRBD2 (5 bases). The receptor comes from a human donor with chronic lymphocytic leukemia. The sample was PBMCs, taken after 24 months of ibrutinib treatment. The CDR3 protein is CASSPRSGFGNTGELFF. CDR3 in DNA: TGTGCCAGCAGTCCTAGGTCGGGGTTTGGTAACACCGGGGAGCTGTTTTTT. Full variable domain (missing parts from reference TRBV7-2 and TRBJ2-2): GAGVSQSPSNKVTEKGKDVELRCDPISGHTALYWYRQSLGQGLEFLIYFQGNSAPDKSGLPSDRFSAERTGGSVSTLTIQRTQQEDSAVYLCASSPRSGFGNTGELFFGEGSRLTVL.